The entry that follows covers one T cell receptor (beta chain) sequence. Its target is not known. The CDR3 sequence is 15 residues long. Looked up from germline, CDR1 is SGHVS and CDR2 is FNYEAQ. V was pared by 5 bases and J by 5 bases, with 10 bases of the junction left unmatched. The data are from a study of shared clonotypes between healthy human individuals. Findings and caveats of the study: Incomplete sequencing of sorted subsets was indicated by rarefaction despite large depth. Some clonotypes were shared by all four sorted-subset donors, while others were not shared. The non-shared ones had lower generation probabilities than the shared ones. Memory subsets generally showed smaller estimated richness than naive subsets did.

Using immunoSEQ multiplex PCR, the repertoire was profiled, and TCRdb retains in-frame clones only, with some absent. The table has some 2.1 million clones, 90% to 95% seen once. Splitting of CD4+ cells produced CD45RA+ naive and CD45RA-negative memory subsets. This receptor was taken from a man aged 18 to 29 in good health. The chain joins TRBV7-6 to TRBJ2-7; 9 bases align to TRBD1. The sample consisted of naive CD4+ T cells sorted from blood. Subset described: CD45RA+ positively selected. CDR3 protein: CASSQNPGTGNEQYF. In DNA form, the CDR3 reads TGTGCCAGCAGCCAAAACCCCGGGACAGGGAACGAGCAGTACTTC.